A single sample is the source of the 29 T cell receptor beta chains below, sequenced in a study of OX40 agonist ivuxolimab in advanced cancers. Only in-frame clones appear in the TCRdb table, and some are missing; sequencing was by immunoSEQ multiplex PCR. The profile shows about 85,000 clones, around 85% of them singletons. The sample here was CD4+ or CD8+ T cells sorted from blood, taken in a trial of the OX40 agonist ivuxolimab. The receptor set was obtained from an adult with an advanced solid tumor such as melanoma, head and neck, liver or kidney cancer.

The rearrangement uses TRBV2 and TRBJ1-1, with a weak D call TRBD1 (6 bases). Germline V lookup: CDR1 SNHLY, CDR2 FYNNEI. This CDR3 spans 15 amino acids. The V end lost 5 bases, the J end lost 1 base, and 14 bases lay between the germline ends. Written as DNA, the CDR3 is TGTGCCAGCAGTTCCAGGGGTACGAAGAACACTGAAGCTTTCTTT. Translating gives CASSSRGTKNTEAFF.

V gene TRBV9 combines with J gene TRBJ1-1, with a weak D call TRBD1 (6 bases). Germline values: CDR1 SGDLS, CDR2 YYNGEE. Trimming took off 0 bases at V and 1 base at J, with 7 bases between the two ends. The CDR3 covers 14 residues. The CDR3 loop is CASSVGGANTEAFF. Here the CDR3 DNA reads TGTGCCAGCAGCGTAGGGGGGGCGAACACTGAAGCTTTCTTT.

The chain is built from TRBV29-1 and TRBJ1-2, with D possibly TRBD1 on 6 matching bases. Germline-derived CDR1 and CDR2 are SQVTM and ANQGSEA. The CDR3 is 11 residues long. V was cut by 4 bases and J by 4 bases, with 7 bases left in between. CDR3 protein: CSVGGGYGYTF. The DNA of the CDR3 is TGCAGCGTTGGAGGGGGCTATGGCTACACCTTC.

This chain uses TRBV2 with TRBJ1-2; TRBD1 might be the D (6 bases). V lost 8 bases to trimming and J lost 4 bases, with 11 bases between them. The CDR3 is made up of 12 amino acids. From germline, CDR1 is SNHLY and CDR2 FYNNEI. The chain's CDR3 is CASLGGGYGYTF. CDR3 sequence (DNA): TGTGCCAGCCTGGGGGGCGGCTATGGCTACACCTTC.

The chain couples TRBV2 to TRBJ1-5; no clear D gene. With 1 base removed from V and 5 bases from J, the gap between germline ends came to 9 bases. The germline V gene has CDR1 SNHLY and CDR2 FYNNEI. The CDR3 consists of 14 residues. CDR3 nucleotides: TGTGCCAGCAGTGAAGTAGAAGGTTATCAGCCCCAGCATTTT. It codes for CASSEVEGYQPQHF.

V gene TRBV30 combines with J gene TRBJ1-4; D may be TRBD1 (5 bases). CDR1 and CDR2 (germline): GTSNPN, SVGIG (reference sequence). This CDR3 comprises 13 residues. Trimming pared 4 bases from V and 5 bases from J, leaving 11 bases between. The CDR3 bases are TGTGCCTGGAATTCTGGGGGAAATGAAAAACTGTTTTTT. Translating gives CAWNSGGNEKLFF.

CDR3 sequence: CASSTQWGGDEKLFF. CDR3 bases: TGTGCCAGCAGCACCCAGTGGGGAGGGGATGAAAAACTGTTTTTT. The V call is TRBV13, the J call TRBJ1-4, with a possible D match to TRBD1 (5 bases). Germline values: CDR1 PRHDT, CDR2 FYEKMQ (reference sequence). V shed 5 bases and J shed 6 bases, with 16 bases lying between them. CDR3 length equals 15 residues.

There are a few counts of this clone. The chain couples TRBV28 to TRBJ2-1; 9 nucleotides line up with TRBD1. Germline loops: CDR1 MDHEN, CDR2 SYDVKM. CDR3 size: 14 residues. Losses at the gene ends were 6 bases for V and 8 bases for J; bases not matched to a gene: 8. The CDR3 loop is CASRLDRGGYEQFF. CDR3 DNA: TGTGCCAGCAGATTGGACAGGGGCGGATATGAGCAGTTCTTC. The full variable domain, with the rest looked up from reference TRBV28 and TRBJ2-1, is DVKVTQSSRYLVKRTGEKVFLECVQDMDHENMFWYRQDPGLGLRLIYFSYDVKMKEKGDIPEGYSVSREKKERFSLILESASTNQTSMYLCASRLDRGGYEQFFGPGTRLTVL.

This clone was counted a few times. The CDR3, as DNA: TGTGCCAGCAGGATGGGACAGGGGGCAAATCAGCCCCAGCATTTT. Translating gives CASRMGQGANQPQHF. The gene calls are TRBV6-1 and TRBJ1-5, with TRBD1 matching 12 bases. With V trimmed by 6 bases and J by 4 bases, 4 bases remained unmatched. The CDR3 is 15 amino acids. From germline, CDR1 is MNHNS and CDR2 SASEGT.

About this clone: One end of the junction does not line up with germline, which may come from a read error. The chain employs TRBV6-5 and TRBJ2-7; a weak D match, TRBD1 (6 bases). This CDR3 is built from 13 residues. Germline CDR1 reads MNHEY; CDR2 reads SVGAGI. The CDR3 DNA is TGTGCCAGCAGTTACTCGGTCCAGGGGTACCCATTCTTC. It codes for CASSYSVQGYPFF.

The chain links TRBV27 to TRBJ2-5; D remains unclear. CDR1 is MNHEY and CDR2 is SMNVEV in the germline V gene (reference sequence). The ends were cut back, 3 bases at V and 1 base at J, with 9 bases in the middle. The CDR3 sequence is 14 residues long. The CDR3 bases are TGTGCCAGCAGTTTCCGCCCAAGCCAAGAGACCCAGTACTTC. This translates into CASSFRPSQETQYF.

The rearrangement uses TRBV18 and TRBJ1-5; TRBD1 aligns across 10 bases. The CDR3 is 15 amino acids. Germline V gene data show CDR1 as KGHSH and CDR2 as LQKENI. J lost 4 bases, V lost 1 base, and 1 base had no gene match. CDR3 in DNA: TGTGCCAGCTCACCACGGGGACAGGGGAATCAGCCCCAGCATTTT. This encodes CASSPRGQGNQPQHF.

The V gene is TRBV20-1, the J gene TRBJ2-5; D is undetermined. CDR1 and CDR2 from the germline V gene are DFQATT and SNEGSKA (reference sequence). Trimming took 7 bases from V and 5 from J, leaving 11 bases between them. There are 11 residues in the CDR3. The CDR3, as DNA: TGCAGTGTCAGCGACCGGGAGACCCAGTACTTC. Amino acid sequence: CSVSDRETQYF.

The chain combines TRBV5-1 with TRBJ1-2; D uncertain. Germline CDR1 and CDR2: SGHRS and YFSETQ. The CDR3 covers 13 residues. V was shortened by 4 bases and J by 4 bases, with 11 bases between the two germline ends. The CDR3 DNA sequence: TGCGCCAGCAGCGTGACGGGTCTCTATGGCTACACCTTC. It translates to CASSVTGLYGYTF.

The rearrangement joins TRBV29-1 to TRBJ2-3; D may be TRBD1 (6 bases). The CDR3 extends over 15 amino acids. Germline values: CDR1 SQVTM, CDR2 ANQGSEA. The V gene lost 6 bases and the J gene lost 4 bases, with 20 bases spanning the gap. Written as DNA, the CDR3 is TGCAGCGTGAATGCAGGGGCTACCTATGCAGATACGCAGTATTTT. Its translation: CSVNAGATYADTQYF.

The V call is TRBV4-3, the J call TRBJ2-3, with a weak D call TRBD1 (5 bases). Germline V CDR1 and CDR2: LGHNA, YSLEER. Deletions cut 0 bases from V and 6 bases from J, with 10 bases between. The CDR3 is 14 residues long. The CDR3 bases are TGCGCCAGCAGCCAAGAAGGGGTCTGGGATACGCAGTATTTT. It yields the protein CASSQEGVWDTQYF.

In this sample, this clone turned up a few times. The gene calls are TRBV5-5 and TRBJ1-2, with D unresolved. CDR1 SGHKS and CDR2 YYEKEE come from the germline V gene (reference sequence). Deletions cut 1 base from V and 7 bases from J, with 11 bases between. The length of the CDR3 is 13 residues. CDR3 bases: TGTGCCAGCAGCTTGTGGACCTCGGTTGGCTACACCTTC. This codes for CASSLWTSVGYTF.

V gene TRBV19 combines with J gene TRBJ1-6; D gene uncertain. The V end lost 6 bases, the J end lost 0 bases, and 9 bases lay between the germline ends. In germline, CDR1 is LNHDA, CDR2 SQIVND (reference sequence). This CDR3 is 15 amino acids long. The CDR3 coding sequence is TGTGCCAGTAGCCCTAGACTCTCCTATAATTCACCCCTCCACTTT. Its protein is CASSPRLSYNSPLHF. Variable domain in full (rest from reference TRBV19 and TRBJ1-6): DGGITQSPKYLFRKEGQNVTLSCEQNLNHDAMYWYRQDPGQGLRLIYYSQIVNDFQKGDIAEGYSVSREKKESFPLTVTSAQKNPTAFYLCASSPRLSYNSPLHFGNGTRLTVT.

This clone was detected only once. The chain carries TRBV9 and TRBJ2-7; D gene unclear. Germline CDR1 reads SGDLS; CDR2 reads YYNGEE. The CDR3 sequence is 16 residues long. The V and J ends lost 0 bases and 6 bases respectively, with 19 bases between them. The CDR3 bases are TGTGCCAGCAGCGTAGGCCATGTGAGAGGAACTGGCGAGCAGTACTTC. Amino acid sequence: CASSVGHVRGTGEQYF. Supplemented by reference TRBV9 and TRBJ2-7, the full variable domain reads DSGVTQTPKHLITATGQRVTLRCSPRSGDLSVYWYQQSLDQGLQFLIQYYNGEERAKGNILERFSAQQFPDLHSELNLSSLELGDSALYFCASSVGHVRGTGEQYFGPGTRLTVT.

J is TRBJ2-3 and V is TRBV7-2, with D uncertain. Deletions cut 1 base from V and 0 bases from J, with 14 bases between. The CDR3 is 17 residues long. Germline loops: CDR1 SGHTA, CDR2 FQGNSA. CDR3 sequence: CASSLGLLGTSTDTQYF. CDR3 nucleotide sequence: TGTGCCAGCAGCTTAGGGCTTCTGGGCACTAGCACAGATACGCAGTATTTT.

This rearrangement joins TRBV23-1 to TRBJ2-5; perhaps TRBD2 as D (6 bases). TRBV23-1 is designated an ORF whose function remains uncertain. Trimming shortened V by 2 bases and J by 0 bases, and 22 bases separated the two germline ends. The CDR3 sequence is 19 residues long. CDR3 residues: CASSQNILATGEYQETQYF. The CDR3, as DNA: TGCGCCAGCAGTCAAAATATTCTAGCGACCGGGGAGTACCAAGAGACCCAGTACTTC.

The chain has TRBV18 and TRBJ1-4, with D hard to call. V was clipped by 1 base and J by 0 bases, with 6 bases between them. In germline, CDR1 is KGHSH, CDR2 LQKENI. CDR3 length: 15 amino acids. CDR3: CASSPQTTTNEKLFF. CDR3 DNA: TGTGCCAGCTCACCACAAACTACAACTAATGAAAAACTGTTTTTT. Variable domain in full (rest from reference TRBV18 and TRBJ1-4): NAGVMQNPRHLVRRRGQEARLRCSPMKGHSHVYWYRQLPEEGLKFMVYLQKENIIDESGMPKERFSAEFPKEGPSILRIQQVVRGDSAAYFCASSPQTTTNEKLFFGSGTQLSVL.

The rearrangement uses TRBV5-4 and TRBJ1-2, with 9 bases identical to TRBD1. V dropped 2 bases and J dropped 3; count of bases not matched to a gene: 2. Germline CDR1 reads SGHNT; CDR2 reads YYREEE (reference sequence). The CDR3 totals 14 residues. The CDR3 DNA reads TGTGCCAGCAGCTTACAGGGGGCAGACTATGGCTACACCTTC. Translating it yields CASSLQGADYGYTF.

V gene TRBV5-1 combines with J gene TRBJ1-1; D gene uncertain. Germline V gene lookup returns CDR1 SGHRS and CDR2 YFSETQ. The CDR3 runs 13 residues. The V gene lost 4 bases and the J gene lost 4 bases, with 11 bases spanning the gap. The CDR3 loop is CASSPTTTTEAFF. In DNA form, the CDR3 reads TGCGCCAGCAGCCCTACAACTACCACTGAAGCTTTCTTT. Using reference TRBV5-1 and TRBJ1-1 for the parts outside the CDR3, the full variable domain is KAGVTQTPRYLIKTRGQQVTLSCSPISGHRSVSWYQQTPGQGLQFLFEYFSETQRNKGNFPGRFSGRQFSNSRSEMNVSTLELGDSALYLCASSPTTTTEAFFGQGTRLTVV.

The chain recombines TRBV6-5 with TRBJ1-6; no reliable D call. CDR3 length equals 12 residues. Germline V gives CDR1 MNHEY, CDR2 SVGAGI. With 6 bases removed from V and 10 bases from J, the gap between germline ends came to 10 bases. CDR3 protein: CASRSDRSPLHF. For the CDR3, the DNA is TGTGCCAGCAGGTCAGATCGGTCACCCCTCCACTTT.

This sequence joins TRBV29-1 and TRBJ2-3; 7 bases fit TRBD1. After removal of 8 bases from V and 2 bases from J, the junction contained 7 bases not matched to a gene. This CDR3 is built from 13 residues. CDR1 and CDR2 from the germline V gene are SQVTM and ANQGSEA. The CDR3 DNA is TGCAGCCCAAGGACAGGTCTCACAGATACGCAGTATTTT. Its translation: CSPRTGLTDTQYF.

Here the CDR3 DNA reads TGTGCCAGCAGCGGTAGGGGACAGGGGGATGAAAAACTGTTTTTT. Encoded protein: CASSGRGQGDEKLFF. This chain links TRBV6-1 with TRBJ1-4; the match to TRBD1 covers 11 bases. Germline loops: CDR1 MNHNS, CDR2 SASEGT. The V and J ends lost 6 bases and 6 bases, in that order; junction bases with no gene match: 6. CDR3 length: 15 amino acids.

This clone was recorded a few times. The CDR3 DNA sequence: TGCGCCAGCAGCTTGCGTTCCGAGGGGGTCACTGAAGCTTTCTTT. Translation: CASSLRSEGVTEAFF. The genes are TRBV5-1 and TRBJ1-1; D possibly corresponds to TRBD1 (6 bases). CDR1 and CDR2 from the germline V gene are SGHRS and YFSETQ. CDR3 length equals 15 residues. V dropped 1 base and J dropped 4 bases, with 14 bases sitting between them.

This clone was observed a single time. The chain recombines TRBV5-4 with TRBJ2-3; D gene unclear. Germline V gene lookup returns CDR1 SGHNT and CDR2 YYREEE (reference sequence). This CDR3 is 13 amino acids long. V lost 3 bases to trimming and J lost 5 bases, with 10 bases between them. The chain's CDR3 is CASSSDSVDTQYF. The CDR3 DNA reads TGTGCCAGCAGCTCCGACTCGGTAGATACGCAGTATTTT.